A single TCR beta chain is shown here with its context. The antigen is not known. Other nucleotide sequences in the sample specify the same CDR3. TCRdb's copy holds only in-frame clones and misses some; the assay was immunoSEQ multiplex PCR. The table includes under 2,000,000 clones, roughly 94% detected once. This sample was taken from a study of shared clonotypes between healthy human individuals. Findings of the study overall: Naive subsets, compared against memory subsets, generally had larger estimated richness values.

Naive CD8 isolation took CD45RO-negative cells positively selected for CCR7 and excluded terminally differentiated effector memory CD45RA+ cells. CDR1 and CDR2 from the germline V gene are MDHEN and SYDVKM. The CDR3 runs 14 residues. With 5 bases clipped from V and 5 bases from J, the junction kept 5 bases outside the gene matches. The chain has TRBV28 and TRBJ2-2; 7 bases line up with TRBD1. The sequence was obtained from a man between 18 and 29 years old in good health. The sample taken for sequencing was naive CD8+ T cells sorted from blood. CDR3 in amino acids: CASSASGGTGELFF. CDR3 sequence (DNA): TGTGCCAGCAGTGCCTCAGGGGGAACCGGGGAGCTGTTTTTT.